These 31 T cell receptor beta chains came from one sample sequenced in a study of shared clonotypes between healthy human individuals. The naive CD8 population came from CD45RO-negative cells selected for CCR7, without terminally differentiated effector memory CD45RA+ cells. Assay used: immunoSEQ multiplex PCR; TCRdb lists only in-frame clones, some missing. Among 1.5 million to 2.5 million clones listed, about 95% were seen once. The sequenced material came from naive CD8+ T cells sorted from blood. The receptors were gathered from a man younger than 30 in good health.

This chain connects TRBV7-9 to TRBJ2-7; TRBD2 aligns across 7 bases. The CDR3 runs 13 residues. After removal of 5 bases from V and 6 bases from J, the junction contained 7 bases not matched to a gene. Germline assignment: CDR1 SEHNR and CDR2 FQNEAQ (reference sequence). CDR3 sequence: CASSRPAGTEQYF. The CDR3 DNA sequence: TGTGCCAGCAGCCGTCCAGCGGGGACCGAGCAGTACTTC.

V gene TRBV27 combines with J gene TRBJ1-2; 10 bases agree with TRBD1. V dropped 5 bases and J dropped 4; count of bases not matched to a gene: 4. This CDR3 region has 14 residues. The germline V gene has CDR1 MNHEY and CDR2 SMNVEV (reference sequence). The CDR3 is CASSRGQGVYGYTF. The CDR3 bases are TGTGCCAGCAGTCGAGGACAGGGGGTCTATGGCTACACCTTC.

The gene calls are TRBV7-9 and TRBJ2-7; 9 bases map to TRBD1. The ends lost 4 bases at V and 1 base at J; junction bases unmatched: 14. CDR1 is SEHNR, CDR2 FQNEAQ, per germline (reference sequence). The CDR3 loop spans 18 amino acids. CDR3 sequence: CASSSMTGGRTASYEQYF. The CDR3, as DNA: TGTGCCAGCAGCTCGATGACAGGGGGACGCACCGCATCCTACGAGCAGTACTTC. Variable domain in full (rest from reference TRBV7-9 and TRBJ2-7): DTGVSQNPRHKITKRGQNVTFRCDPISEHNRLYWYRQTLGQGPEFLTYFQNEAQLEKSRLLSDRFSAERPKGSFSTLEIQRTEQGDSAMYLCASSSMTGGRTASYEQYFGPGTRLTVT.

This chain joins TRBV6-1 and TRBJ2-2; TRBD1 might be the D (6 bases). Germline CDR1 MNHNS, CDR2 SASEGT. Trimming removed 4 bases from V and 6 bases from J, with 12 bases in between. The CDR3 spans 14 residues. CDR3 DNA sequence: TGTGCCAGCAGTGCTCAGACAGGATCCGGGGAGCTGTTTTTT. Translated, it gives CASSAQTGSGELFF.

This clone came up once. CDR3 amino acids: CATSHTMGYHEQYF. CDR3 bases: TGTGCCACCAGCCATACAATGGGGTACCACGAGCAGTACTTC. The chain is built from TRBV15 and TRBJ2-7; D gene ambiguous. The CDR3 length is 14 residues. The V and J ends lost 5 bases and 5 bases respectively, with 16 bases between them. Germline CDR1 is LNHNV and CDR2 is YYDKDF (reference sequence).

This clone was recorded once. The rearrangement joins TRBV25-1 to TRBJ2-7; D is possibly TRBD2 (6 bases). Germline V gene lookup returns CDR1 MGHDK and CDR2 SYGVNS. V gave up 4 bases and J gave up 3 bases, with 10 bases separating them. The CDR3 spans 13 residues. CDR3 DNA: TGTGCCAGCAGTGCGGGACTCCTCTACGAGCAGTACTTC. It yields the protein CASSAGLLYEQYF.

The rearrangement uses TRBV6-4 and TRBJ1-5, with no clear D. Trimming pared 6 bases from V and 0 bases from J, leaving 15 bases between. Per germline, CDR1 MRHNA and CDR2 SNTAGT. The CDR3 runs 16 residues. In DNA form, the CDR3 reads TGTGCCAGCAGCGTCGTCGAGGGAAGTAGCAATCAGCCCCAGCATTTT. It encodes CASSVVEGSSNQPQHF.

This clone was detected once. The V gene is TRBV5-4, the J gene TRBJ1-1; D gene uncertain. V was cut by 5 bases and J by 6 bases, with 11 bases left in between. CDR1 SGHNT and CDR2 YYREEE come from the germline V gene (reference sequence). This CDR3 has 12 residues. The DNA of the CDR3 is TGTGCCAGCAGGGGTCAATCCCCTGAAGCTTTCTTT. It specifies CASRGQSPEAFF.

This rearrangement joins TRBV27 to TRBJ2-1; TRBD2 might be the D (6 bases). This CDR3 spans 16 amino acids. The V gene lost 6 bases and the J gene lost 6 bases, with 21 bases spanning the gap. Looked up from germline, CDR1 is MNHEY and CDR2 is SMNVEV (reference sequence). The CDR3 DNA reads as TGTGCCAGCAGAGCTGGAGGGGCAGGGAGTGGCAATGAGCAGTTCTTC. It encodes CASRAGGAGSGNEQFF.

The chain recombines TRBV13 with TRBJ2-7; D may be TRBD1 (6 bases). The CDR3 contains 14 residues. CDR1 and CDR2 (germline): PRHDT, FYEKMQ (reference sequence). With 3 bases removed from V and 3 bases from J, the gap between germline ends came to 12 bases. Here the CDR3 reads CASSLNRALYEQYF. The CDR3 nucleotides read TGTGCCAGCAGCTTGAACAGGGCCCTCTACGAGCAGTACTTC.

The V gene is TRBV7-9, the J gene TRBJ1-4, with unresolved D. The CDR3 contains 14 residues. The germline V gene has CDR1 SEHNR and CDR2 FQNEAQ (reference sequence). Trimming removed 3 bases from V and 6 bases from J, with 11 bases in between. The CDR3 reads CASSLMGSDEKLFF. The CDR3 DNA follows: TGTGCCAGCAGCTTGATGGGTTCTGATGAAAAACTGTTTTTT.

The chain recombines TRBV6-5 with TRBJ2-7; D unclear. The V end lost 0 bases, the J end lost 3 bases, and 12 bases lay between the germline ends. The CDR3 runs 15 residues. Germline V gives CDR1 MNHEY, CDR2 SVGAGI. CDR3 region: CASSYSVLEHYEQYF. In DNA form, the CDR3 reads TGTGCCAGCAGTTACTCGGTCCTCGAGCACTACGAGCAGTACTTC.

The chain employs TRBV11-2 and TRBJ1-1; D remains ambiguous. Trimming stripped 4 bases from V and 3 bases from J, with 12 bases between. Germline assignment: CDR1 SGHAT and CDR2 FQNNGV. The CDR3 spans 14 residues. CDR3 in DNA: TGTGCCAGCAGCTACGCGGGCGAAGACACTGAAGCTTTCTTT. This gives the protein CASSYAGEDTEAFF.

This chain links TRBV19 with TRBJ2-1; TRBD1 or TRBD2 may be the D gene (5 bases each). In germline, CDR1 is LNHDA, CDR2 SQIVND (reference sequence). The V end was cut by 5 bases, the J end by 4 bases, with 9 bases between. The CDR3 covers 13 residues. The CDR3, as DNA: TGTGCCAGTAGTTGGGACCCTTACAATGAGCAGTTCTTC. This translates into CASSWDPYNEQFF.

The V call is TRBV5-1, the J call TRBJ2-2, with 11 nucleotides matching TRBD2. Trimming cost V 3 bases and J 4 bases; bases outside gene matches: 11. The germline CDR1 and CDR2 sequences are SGHRS and YFSETQ. CDR3 size: 18 residues. CDR3 in amino acids: CASSWGTSGYAGTGELFF. The DNA of the CDR3 is TGCGCCAGCAGCTGGGGGACTAGCGGTTACGCGGGCACCGGGGAGCTGTTTTTT.

The chain employs TRBV28 and TRBJ1-6, with a weak D call TRBD1 (6 bases). The CDR3 loop spans 15 amino acids. V was trimmed by 2 bases and J by 4 bases, leaving 9 bases between them. CDR1 and CDR2 (germline): MDHEN, SYDVKM. The CDR3: CASSLRGAYNSPLHF. The CDR3 bases are TGTGCCAGCAGTTTACGGGGGGCATATAATTCACCCCTCCACTTT.

A remark on this clone: Other DNA sequences from this sample encode an identical CDR3 as well. This rearrangement joins TRBV27 to TRBJ1-5; D is unclear. Germline V gene lookup returns CDR1 MNHEY and CDR2 SMNVEV (reference sequence). Trimming cost V 5 bases and J 3 bases, with 5 bases left between them. The CDR3 covers 12 residues. CDR3 sequence: CASSPLNQPQHF. CDR3 in DNA: TGTGCCAGCAGTCCCCTCAATCAGCCCCAGCATTTT.

Written as DNA, the CDR3 is TGTGCCAGCAGTCCTTACGGACAGGGCTACGAGCAGTACTTC. Its protein is CASSPYGQGYEQYF. The V and J genes are TRBV6-5 and TRBJ2-7, with TRBD1 matching over 8 bases. J lost 3 bases, V lost 5 bases, and 6 bases had no gene match. The CDR3 covers 14 residues. Germline V gene data show CDR1 as MNHEY and CDR2 as SVGAGI.

J is TRBJ2-5 and V is TRBV5-4; possibly TRBD1 for D (7 bases). V was cut by 2 bases and J by 4 bases, with 12 bases left in between. CDR3 length: 14 amino acids. The germline V gene encodes CDR1 SGHNT and CDR2 YYREEE (reference sequence). Here the CDR3 reads CASSFTGDRETQYF. In DNA, the CDR3 is TGTGCCAGCAGCTTTACGGGGGACAGAGAGACCCAGTACTTC.

This chain uses TRBV5-4 with TRBJ2-7; 7 nucleotides agree with TRBD1. CDR3 length equals 15 residues. Germline loops: CDR1 SGHNT, CDR2 YYREEE (reference sequence). V lost 0 bases, J lost 3 bases, and 6 bases stayed unmatched. The CDR3 coding sequence is TGTGCCAGCAGCTTGGGACAGGGCGGCAACTACGAGCAGTACTTC. The encoded protein is CASSLGQGGNYEQYF.

The chain has TRBV4-1 and TRBJ2-5; 8 bases match TRBD2. CDR3 size: 17 residues. V lost 0 bases and J lost 2; bases outside the gene matches: 8. Germline V CDR1 and CDR2: MGHRA, YSYEKL. This CDR3 reads CASSQDLASGLQETQYF. In DNA, the CDR3 is TGCGCCAGCAGCCAAGATTTGGCTAGCGGGCTACAAGAGACCCAGTACTTC.

The chain combines TRBV19 with TRBJ1-1; D unresolved. Germline assignment: CDR1 LNHDA and CDR2 SQIVND (reference sequence). The length of the CDR3 is 16 residues. The V and J ends lost 3 bases and 1 base respectively, with 15 bases between them. The CDR3, as DNA: TGTGCCAGTAGTATGAACCCGGGATCCCGGAACACTGAAGCTTTCTTT. This encodes CASSMNPGSRNTEAFF.

The V gene is TRBV27, the J gene TRBJ2-3; a weak D match, TRBD1 (6 bases). Germline CDR1 and CDR2: MNHEY and SMNVEV (reference sequence). Trimming pared 7 bases from V and 4 bases from J, leaving 12 bases between. The CDR3 contains 13 residues. The DNA for the CDR3 is TGTGCCAGCACCCTCTCAGGGGCAGATACGCAGTATTTT. It specifies CASTLSGADTQYF.

The chain carries TRBV9 and TRBJ2-1; D call uncertain. This CDR3 region has 14 residues. V lost 3 bases, J lost 3 bases, and 10 bases lay in between. CDR1 is SGDLS, CDR2 YYNGEE, per germline. CDR3 DNA: TGTGCCAGCAGCGCCCCCACGGACTACAATGAGCAGTTCTTC. Translation: CASSAPTDYNEQFF.

The V gene is TRBV4-1, the J gene TRBJ1-1; D remains unclear. Trimming stripped 0 bases from V and 0 bases from J, with 11 bases between. CDR1 MGHRA and CDR2 YSYEKL come from the germline V gene. This CDR3 has 16 residues. CDR3 DNA: TGCGCCAGCAGCCAAGATTGGGAAGACATGAACACTGAAGCTTTCTTT. Amino acid sequence: CASSQDWEDMNTEAFF.

J is TRBJ2-7 and V is TRBV9; 9 nucleotides match TRBD2. Germline V CDR1 and CDR2: SGDLS, YYNGEE. With V trimmed by 0 bases and J by 1 base, 5 bases remained unmatched. CDR3 length: 16 amino acids. Here the CDR3 reads CASSVGLADLSYEQYF. CDR3 in DNA: TGTGCCAGCAGCGTAGGACTAGCGGACCTATCCTACGAGCAGTACTTC.

The CDR3 DNA sequence: TGTGCCATCAGTCGGGACGGACAAGAGACCCAGTACTTC. Protein: CAISRDGQETQYF. The chain links TRBV10-3 to TRBJ2-5; tentatively, D is TRBD1 or TRBD2 (5 bases each). V was trimmed by 5 bases and J by 2 bases, leaving 9 bases between them. Germline V CDR1 and CDR2: ENHRY, SYGVKD. This CDR3 spans 13 amino acids.

This clone has only one observation. This chain connects TRBV9 to TRBJ2-1; maybe TRBD2 (5 bases). Per the germline V gene, CDR1 is SGDLS and CDR2 is YYNGEE. V was cut by 4 bases and J by 6 bases, with 23 bases left in between. This CDR3 spans 17 amino acids. Written as DNA, the CDR3 is TGTGCCAGCAGCATTAGCCCTAGAGACCGAGAGGGCAATGAGCAGTTCTTC. This sequence encodes CASSISPRDREGNEQFF.

The chain couples TRBV13 to TRBJ2-1, with 11 bases matching TRBD2. After removal of 3 bases from V and 8 bases from J, the junction contained 6 bases not matched to a gene. The CDR3 runs 15 residues. Germline assignment: CDR1 PRHDT and CDR2 FYEKMQ (reference sequence). CDR3 in amino acids: CASSFSGRALDEQFF. The CDR3 bases are TGTGCCAGCAGCTTTAGCGGGAGGGCCTTAGATGAGCAGTTCTTC.

The chain carries TRBV27 and TRBJ2-5, with unresolved D. The germline CDR1 and CDR2 sequences are MNHEY and SMNVEV (reference sequence). This CDR3 has 14 amino acids. V gave up 3 bases and J gave up 5 bases, with 13 bases separating them. CDR3: CASSFVGHPETQYF. The DNA for the CDR3 is TGTGCCAGCAGTTTTGTGGGCCACCCCGAGACCCAGTACTTC.

V usage is TRBV15 and J usage is TRBJ1-3, with no clear D. The V gene lost 7 bases and the J gene lost 4 bases, with 11 bases spanning the gap. Germline V gene data show CDR1 as LNHNV and CDR2 as YYDKDF (reference sequence). This CDR3 has 13 residues. The CDR3 DNA is TGTGCCACCACCCCTGGGGAGGGAAACACCATATATTTT. Protein sequence: CATTPGEGNTIYF.